This entry features one T cell receptor beta chain sequence. Assay used: immunoSEQ multiplex PCR; TCRdb lists only in-frame clones, some missing. The sample holds some 70,000 clones, over 80% seen once. The sample originates from a study of T cell responses to AZD1222 COVID-19 vaccine. Trimming removed 8 bases at V and 1 base at J, with 11 bases between. The germline V gene encodes CDR1 MDHEN and CDR2 SYDVKM. CDR3 length: 13 amino acids. This receptor was taken from an adult in good health. The V and J genes are TRBV28 and TRBJ1-2; the D gene is possibly TRBD1 (5 bases). Source: peripheral blood, taken on day 0 of AZD1222 vaccination. CDR3 in DNA: TGTGCCAGCCTTGGGGGGAATAACTATGGCTACACCTTC. It yields the protein CASLGGNNYGYTF.